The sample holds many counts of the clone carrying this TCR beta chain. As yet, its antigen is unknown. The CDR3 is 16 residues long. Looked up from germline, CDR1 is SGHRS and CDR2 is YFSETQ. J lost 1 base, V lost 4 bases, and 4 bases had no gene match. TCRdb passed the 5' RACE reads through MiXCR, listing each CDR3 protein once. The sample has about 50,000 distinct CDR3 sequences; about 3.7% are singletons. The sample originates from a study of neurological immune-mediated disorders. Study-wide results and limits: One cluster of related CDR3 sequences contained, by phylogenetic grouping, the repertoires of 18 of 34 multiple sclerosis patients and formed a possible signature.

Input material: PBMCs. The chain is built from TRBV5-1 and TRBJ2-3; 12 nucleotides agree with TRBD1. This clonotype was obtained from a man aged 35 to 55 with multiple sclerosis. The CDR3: CASSRDRGRGTDTQYF. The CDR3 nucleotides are TGCGCCAGCAGCAGGGACAGGGGGCGCGGCACAGATACGCAGTATTTT.